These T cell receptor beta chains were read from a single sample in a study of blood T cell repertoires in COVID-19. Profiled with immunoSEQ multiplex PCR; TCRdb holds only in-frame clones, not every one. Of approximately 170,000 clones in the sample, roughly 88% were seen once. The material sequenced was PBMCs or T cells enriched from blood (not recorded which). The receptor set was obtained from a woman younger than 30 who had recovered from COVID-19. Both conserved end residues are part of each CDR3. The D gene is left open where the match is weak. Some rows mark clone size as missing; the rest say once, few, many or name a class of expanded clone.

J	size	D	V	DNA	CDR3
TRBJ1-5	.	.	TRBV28	TGTGCCAGCAGTTTCCCCCAGCGAAGCAATCAGCCCCAGCATTTT	CASSFPQRSNQPQHF
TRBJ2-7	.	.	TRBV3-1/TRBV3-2	TGTGCCAGCAGCCGAACAGGCTCCTACGAGCAGTACTTC	CASSRTGSYEQYF
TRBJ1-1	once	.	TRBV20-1	TGCAGTGCTAGTCTGTCCGAGACTGAAGCTTTCTTT	CSASLSETEAFF
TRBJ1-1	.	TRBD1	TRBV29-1	TGCAGCGTTGAGGTGACAGGGGCCACTGAAGCTTTCTTT	CSVEVTGATEAFF
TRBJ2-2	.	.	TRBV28	TGTGCCACGAGGTCGTTACCGGGACACCGAGGCACCGGGGAGCTGTTTTTT	CATRSLPGHRGTGELFF
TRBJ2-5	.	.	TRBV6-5	TGTGCCAGCAGGACAGGACAAGAGACCCAGTACTTC	CASRTGQETQYF
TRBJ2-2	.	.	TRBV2	TGTGCCAGCAGAATTCGGGAGAACACCGGGGAGCTGTTTTTT	CASRIRENTGELFF
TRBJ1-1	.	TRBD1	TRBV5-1	TGCGCCAGCAGCCCTGGACAGGCAAACACTGAAGCTTTCTTT	CASSPGQANTEAFF
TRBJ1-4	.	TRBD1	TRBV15	TGTGCCACCAGTCGGGGGACAGGGGATAATGAAAAACTGTTTTTT	CATSRGTGDNEKLFF
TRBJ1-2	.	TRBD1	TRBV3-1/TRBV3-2	TGTGCCAGCAGTCAGGGGACAGTTGGCGGCTACACCTTC	CASSQGTVGGYTF
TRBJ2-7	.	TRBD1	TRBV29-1	TGCAGCGCTTACGACAGGGACCCCTACGAGCAGTACTTC	CSAYDRDPYEQYF
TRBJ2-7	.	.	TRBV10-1	TGCGCCAGCAGCGCCGAGAACCCCCGGGACACAACCTACGAGCAGTACTTC	CASSAENPRDTTYEQYF
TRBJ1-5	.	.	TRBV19	TGTGCCAGTAGTGGTTGGACAGTTATCGATCAGCCCCAGCATTTT	CASSGWTVIDQPQHF
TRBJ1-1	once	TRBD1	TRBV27	TGTGCCAGCAGTTTGAACAGGGGAGAAGCTTTCTTT	CASSLNRGEAFF
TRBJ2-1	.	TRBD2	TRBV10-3	TGTGCCATCAGTGAGGGAGTGGTGCGGGAGGGCCGTTTTACTGAGCAGTTCTTC	CAISEGVVREGRFTEQFF
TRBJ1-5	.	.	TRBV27	TGTGCCAGCACCTCCAGCGTTTATAGCAATCAGCCCCAGCATTTT	CASTSSVYSNQPQHF
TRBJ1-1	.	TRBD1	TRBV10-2	TGCGCCAGCATTGGACAGGGTTGGACTGAAGCTTTCTTT	CASIGQGWTEAFF
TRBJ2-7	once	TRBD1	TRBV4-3	TGCGCCAGCAGCCATACACAGGGGAATTCCTACGAGCAGTACTTC	CASSHTQGNSYEQYF
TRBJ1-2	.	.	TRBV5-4	TGTGCCAGCAGCTTGGCGTCCGGGGTTAACTATGGCTACACCTTC	CASSLASGVNYGYTF
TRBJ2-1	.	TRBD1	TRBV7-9	TGTGCCAGCAGCTACTTGGGACAGGTCGATGAGCAGTTCTTC	CASSYLGQVDEQFF
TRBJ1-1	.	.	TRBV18	TGTGCCAGCTCACCTTCTGGGCGGGCCACTGAAGCTTTCTTT	CASSPSGRATEAFF
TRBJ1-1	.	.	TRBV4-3	TGCGCCAGCAGCCAAGCAGGGATGAACACTGAAGCTTTCTTT	CASSQAGMNTEAFF
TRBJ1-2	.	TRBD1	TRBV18	TGTGCCAGCTCACTAGACAGGGGCGGCGGCTACACCTTC	CASSLDRGGGYTF
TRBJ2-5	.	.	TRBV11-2	TGTGCCAGCAGCTTACAGGGGAAATTCTTAGAGACCCAGTACTTC	CASSLQGKFLETQYF
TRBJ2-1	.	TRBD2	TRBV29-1	TGCAGCGTTCGGTTCTCCGGACTAGCGGGGTTCGTTAAGCAGTTCTTC	CSVRFSGLAGFVKQFF
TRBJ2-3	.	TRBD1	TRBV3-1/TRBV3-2	TGTGCCAGCAGCCCAGGGGCCCAGGGGGCGTACACAGATACGCAGTATTTT	CASSPGAQGAYTDTQYF
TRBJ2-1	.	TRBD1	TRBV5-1	TGCGCCAGCAGCAGCATTGACAGGGGGCTTGGGAATGAGCAGTTCTTC	CASSSIDRGLGNEQFF
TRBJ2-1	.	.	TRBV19	TGTGCCAGTAGTATAGAGGGGGGGCAGGATTACAATGAGCAGTTCTTC	CASSIEGGQDYNEQFF
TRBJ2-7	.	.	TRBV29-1	TGCAGCGTCTCCGGGACACCCTACGAGCAGTACTTC	CSVSGTPYEQYF
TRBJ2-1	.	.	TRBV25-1	TGTGCCAGCAGGGAGAGCTCCTACAATGAGCAGTTCTTC	CASRESSYNEQFF
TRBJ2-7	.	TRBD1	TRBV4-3	TGCGCCAGCAGCCAAGAGCCACAGGGGGTCTCCTACGAGCAGTACTTC	CASSQEPQGVSYEQYF
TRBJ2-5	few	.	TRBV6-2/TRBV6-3	TGTGCCAGCAGTTACGATCCCCGGACACCTGGGGACCAAGAGACCCAGTACTTC	CASSYDPRTPGDQETQYF
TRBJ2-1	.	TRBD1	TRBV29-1	TGCAGCGGCGAGGCCGGGACAGGTAATGAGCAGTTCTTC	CSGEAGTGNEQFF
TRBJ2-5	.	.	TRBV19	TGTGCCAGTAGTGTGGGGTTAGGGGTGACCCAGTACTTC	CASSVGLGVTQYF
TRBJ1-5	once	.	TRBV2	TGTGCCAGCAGTGACGGGGGAGGGGCTCAGCCCCAGCATTTT	CASSDGGGAQPQHF
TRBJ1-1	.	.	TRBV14	TGTGCCAGCAGCGGTCAGGGAGGCACTGAAGCTTTCTTT	CASSGQGGTEAFF
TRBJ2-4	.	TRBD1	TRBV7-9	TGTGCCAGCAGCCCGGACAGGATAGCCAAAAACATTCAGTACTTC	CASSPDRIAKNIQYF
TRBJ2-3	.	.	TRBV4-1	TGCGCCAGCAGCCAAGTTATCGGGAGAGGGACAGATACGCAGTATTTT	CASSQVIGRGTDTQYF
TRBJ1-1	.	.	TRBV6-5	TGTGCCAGCAAAGGGGAGGTAGCTGAAGCTTTCTTT	CASKGEVAEAFF
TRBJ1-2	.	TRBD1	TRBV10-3	TGTGCCATCAGTGAGTCTAGGGAACAGGGGTGGCCTCTGAACTATGGCTACACCTTC	CAISESREQGWPLNYGYTF
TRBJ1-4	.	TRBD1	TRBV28	TGTGCCAGCACGACAGGGGGCGGGGTAAATGAAAAACTGTTTTTT	CASTTGGGVNEKLFF
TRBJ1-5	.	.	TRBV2	TGTGCCAGCAGGCGGGACGGCAATCAGCCCCAGCATTTT	CASRRDGNQPQHF
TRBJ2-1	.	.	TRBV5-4	TGTGCCAGCAGCTTGGCCCCGGGATCCTACAATGAGCAGTTCTTC	CASSLAPGSYNEQFF
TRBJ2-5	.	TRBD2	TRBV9	TGTGCCAGCAGCCCCCGGACTAGCGGGGGAAAAGAGACCCAGTACTTC	CASSPRTSGGKETQYF
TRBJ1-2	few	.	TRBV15	TGTGCCACCAGCAGAGTACCCGGGGTCACCCAAGTAAACTATGGCTACACCTTC	CATSRVPGVTQVNYGYTF
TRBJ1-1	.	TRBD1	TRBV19	TGTGCCAGTAGTGCGACAGGGTTCACTGAAGCTTTCTTT	CASSATGFTEAFF
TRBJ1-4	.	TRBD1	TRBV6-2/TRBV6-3	TGTGCCAGCAGTCGCCCCCGGACAGGGTATAATGAAAAACTGTTTTTT	CASSRPRTGYNEKLFF
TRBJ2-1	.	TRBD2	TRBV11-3	TGTGCCAGCAATCGCGGACTAGCGGGAGTCTACAATGAGCAGTTCTTC	CASNRGLAGVYNEQFF
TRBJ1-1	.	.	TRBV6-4	TGTGCCAGCAGTGGAACAGAGAACACTGAAGCTTTCTTT	CASSGTENTEAFF
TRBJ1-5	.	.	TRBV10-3	TGTGCCATCACCCGGACTGTTAGACGGGATAGCAATCAGCCCCAGCATTTT	CAITRTVRRDSNQPQHF
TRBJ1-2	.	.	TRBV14	TGTGCCAGCAGCCAAGATCAGGGTTTCTATGGCTACACCTTC	CASSQDQGFYGYTF
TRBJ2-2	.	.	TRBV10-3	TGTGCCAACGGACCGGGATACACCGGGGAGCTGTTTTTT	CANGPGYTGELFF
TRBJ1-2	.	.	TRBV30	TGTGCCTGGAAACAGGGCCTCTATGGCTACACCTTC	CAWKQGLYGYTF
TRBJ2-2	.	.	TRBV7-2	TGTGCCAGCAGCATTGCCGGGGGAGGTACCACCGGGGAGCTGTTTTTT	CASSIAGGGTTGELFF
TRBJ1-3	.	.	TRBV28	TGTGCCAGCAAACAGGGCGCTGGAAACACCATATATTTT	CASKQGAGNTIYF